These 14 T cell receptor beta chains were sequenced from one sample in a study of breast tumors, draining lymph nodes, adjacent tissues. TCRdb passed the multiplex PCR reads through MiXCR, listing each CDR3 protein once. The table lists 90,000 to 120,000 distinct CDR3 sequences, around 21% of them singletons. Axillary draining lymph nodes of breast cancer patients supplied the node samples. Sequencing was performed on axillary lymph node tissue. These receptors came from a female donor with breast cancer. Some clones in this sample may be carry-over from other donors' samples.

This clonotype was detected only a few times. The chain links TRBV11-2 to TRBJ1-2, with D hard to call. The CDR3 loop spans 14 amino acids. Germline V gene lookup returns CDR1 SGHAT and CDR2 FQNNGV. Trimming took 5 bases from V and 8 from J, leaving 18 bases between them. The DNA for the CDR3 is TGTGCCAGCAGCCCCGCCACAGTTCTTGCGGGCTACACCTTC. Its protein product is CASSPATVLAGYTF.

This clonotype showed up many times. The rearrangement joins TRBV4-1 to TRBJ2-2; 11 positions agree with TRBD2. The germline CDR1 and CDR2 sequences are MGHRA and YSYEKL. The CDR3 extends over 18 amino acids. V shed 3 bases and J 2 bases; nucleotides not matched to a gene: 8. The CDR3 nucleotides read TGCGCCAGCAGCCATGCTAGCGGGGGGACCATTAACACCGGGGAGCTGTTTTTT. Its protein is CASSHASGGTINTGELFF.

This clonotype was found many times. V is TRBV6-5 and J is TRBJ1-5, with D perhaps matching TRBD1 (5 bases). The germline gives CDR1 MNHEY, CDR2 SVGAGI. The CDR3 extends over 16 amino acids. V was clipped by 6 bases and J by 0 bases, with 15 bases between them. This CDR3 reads CASSLGGTYSNQPQHF. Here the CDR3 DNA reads TGTGCCAGCAGCTTGGGGGGAACTTATAGCAATCAGCCCCAGCATTTT.

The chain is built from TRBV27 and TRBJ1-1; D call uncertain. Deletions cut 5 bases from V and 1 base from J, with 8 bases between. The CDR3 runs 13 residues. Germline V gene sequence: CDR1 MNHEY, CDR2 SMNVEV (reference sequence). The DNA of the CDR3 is TGTGCCAGCAGTCCCGCGGAGAACACTGAAGCTTTCTTT. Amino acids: CASSPAENTEAFF.

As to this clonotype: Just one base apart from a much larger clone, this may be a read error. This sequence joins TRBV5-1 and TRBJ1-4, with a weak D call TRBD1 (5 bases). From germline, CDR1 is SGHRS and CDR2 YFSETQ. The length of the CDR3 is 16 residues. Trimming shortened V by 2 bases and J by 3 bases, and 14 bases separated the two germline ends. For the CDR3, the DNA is TGCGCCAGCAGCTTCGCCGGGACGGCTTCTAATGAAAAACTGTTTTTT. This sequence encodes CASSFAGTASNEKLFF.

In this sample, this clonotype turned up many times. CDR3 coding DNA: TGTGCCAGCAGTTCGCGGGATTTAATCATGCGGGGCTACACCTTC. It translates to CASSSRDLIMRGYTF. V and J are TRBV6-6 and TRBJ1-2; D gene unclear. The germline V gene has CDR1 MNHNY and CDR2 SVGAGI (reference sequence). Trimming cost V 4 bases and J 8 bases, with 20 bases left between them. The CDR3 totals 15 residues.

The chain's CDR3 is CASSIGQGQGSFGANVLTF. DNA for the CDR3: TGTGCCAGTAGTATAGGACAGGGACAGGGGTCTTTCGGGGCCAACGTCCTGACTTTC. The V gene is TRBV19, the J gene TRBJ2-6; 10 positions match TRBD1. This CDR3 has 19 residues. The trim removed 1 base at V and 4 bases at J, leaving 10 bases unmatched. Germline V gene data show CDR1 as LNHDA and CDR2 as SQIVND (reference sequence).

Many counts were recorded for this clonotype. CDR3 amino acids: CSARVGGPTSSEQFF. The CDR3 DNA reads TGCAGTGCTAGAGTGGGGGGCCCGACTAGCAGTGAGCAGTTCTTC. The V gene is TRBV20-1, the J gene TRBJ2-1; TRBD2 is a possible D gene (7 bases). The germline V and J ends were trimmed by 1 base and 9 bases, with 19 bases remaining between them. From germline, CDR1 is DFQATT and CDR2 SNEGSKA (reference sequence). There are 15 residues in the CDR3.

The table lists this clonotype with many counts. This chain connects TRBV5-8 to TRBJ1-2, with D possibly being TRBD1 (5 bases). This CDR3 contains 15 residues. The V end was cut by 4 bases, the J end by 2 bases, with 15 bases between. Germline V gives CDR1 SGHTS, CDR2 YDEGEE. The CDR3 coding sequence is TGTGCCAGCAGCCCGGCGGGCAGGGTAAACTATGGCTACACCTTC. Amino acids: CASSPAGRVNYGYTF. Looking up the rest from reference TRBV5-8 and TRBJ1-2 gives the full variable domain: EAGVTQSPTHLIKTRGQQATLRCSPISGHTSVYWYQQALGLGLQFLLWYDEGEERNRGNFPPRFSGRQFPNYSSELNVNALELEDSALYLCASSPAGRVNYGYTFGSGTRLTVV.

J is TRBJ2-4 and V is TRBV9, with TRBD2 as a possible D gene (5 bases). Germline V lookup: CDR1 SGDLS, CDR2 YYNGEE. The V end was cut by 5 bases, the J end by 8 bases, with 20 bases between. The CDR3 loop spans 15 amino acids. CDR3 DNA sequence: TGTGCCAGCAGTCTGGGGATCGGGGTAAGGCACATTCAGTACTTC. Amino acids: CASSLGIGVRHIQYF.

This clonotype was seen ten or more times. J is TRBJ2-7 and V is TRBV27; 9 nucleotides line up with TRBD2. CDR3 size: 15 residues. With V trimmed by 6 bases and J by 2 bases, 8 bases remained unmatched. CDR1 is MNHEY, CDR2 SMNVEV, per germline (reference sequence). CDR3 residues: CASSPTSGYPYEQYF. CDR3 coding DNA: TGTGCCAGCAGCCCGACTAGCGGCTATCCCTACGAGCAGTACTTC.

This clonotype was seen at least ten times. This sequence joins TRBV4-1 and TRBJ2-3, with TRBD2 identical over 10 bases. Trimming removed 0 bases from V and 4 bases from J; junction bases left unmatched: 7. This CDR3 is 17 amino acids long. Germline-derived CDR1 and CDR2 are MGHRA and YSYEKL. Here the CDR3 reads CASSQDRSGRVADTQYF. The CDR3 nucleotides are TGCGCCAGCAGCCAAGATCGGAGCGGGAGGGTGGCAGATACGCAGTATTTT.

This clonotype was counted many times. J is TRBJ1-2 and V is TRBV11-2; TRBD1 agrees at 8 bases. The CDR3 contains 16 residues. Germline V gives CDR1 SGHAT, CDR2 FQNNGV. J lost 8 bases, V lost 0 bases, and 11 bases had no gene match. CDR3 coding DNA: TGTGCCAGCAGCTTAGATCCACGGACAGGGTACAGAGGCTACACCTTC. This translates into CASSLDPRTGYRGYTF.

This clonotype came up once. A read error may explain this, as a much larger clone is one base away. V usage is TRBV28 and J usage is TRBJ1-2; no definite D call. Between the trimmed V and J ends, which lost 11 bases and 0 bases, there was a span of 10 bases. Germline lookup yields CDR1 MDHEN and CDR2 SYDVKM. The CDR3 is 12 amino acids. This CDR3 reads CAAKGSNYGYTF. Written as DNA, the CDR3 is TGTGCCGCGAAAGGTTCTAACTATGGCTACACCTTC.